Listed below are T cell receptor beta chains from one sample, sequenced in a study of blood T cells in healthy people across ages. TCRdb reprocessed the 5' RACE reads via MiXCR and lists one record per CDR3 protein. The data contain 850,000 to 950,000 distinct CDR3 sequences, around 28% of them singletons. Sequenced material: blood. Receptor source: a woman of 80 years or more in good health. Both conserved end residues are part of each CDR3. A D gene is named only where the DNA matches it firmly. A clone size is listed for some rows: how often the clone was seen (once, few, many), or a class if it is expanded.

d_call: -; j_call: TRBJ1-2; clone_size: many; v_call: TRBV29-1; cdr3_aa: CGPGAAYGYTF; cdr3_nt: TGCGGCCCTGGGGCGGCTTATGGCTACACCTTC
d_call: -; j_call: TRBJ2-2; clone_size: -; v_call: TRBV5-1; cdr3_aa: CASSETGGPSTGELFF; cdr3_nt: TGCGCCAGCAGCGAAACCGGGGGCCCCTCCACCGGGGAGCTGTTTTTT
d_call: TRBD1; j_call: TRBJ2-1; clone_size: -; v_call: TRBV4-1; cdr3_aa: CASSLNPGQGDEQFF; cdr3_nt: TGCGCCAGCAGCTTGAATCCGGGACAGGGGGATGAGCAGTTCTTC
d_call: -; j_call: TRBJ2-5; clone_size: few; v_call: TRBV3-1; cdr3_aa: CASSQLAQKETQYF; cdr3_nt: TGTGCCAGCAGCCAATTGGCACAGAAAGAGACCCAGTACTTC
d_call: -; j_call: TRBJ1-1; clone_size: few; v_call: TRBV21-1; cdr3_aa: CASSKSLSRALNTEAFF; cdr3_nt: TGTGCCAGCAGCAAATCCCTTTCCCGGGCGCTGAACACTGAAGCTTTCTTT
d_call: TRBD1; j_call: TRBJ2-2; clone_size: few; v_call: TRBV24-1; cdr3_aa: CATSDRTGFGELFF; cdr3_nt: TGTGCCACCAGTGATCGGACAGGGTTCGGGGAGCTGTTTTTT
d_call: TRBD2; j_call: TRBJ2-5; clone_size: many; v_call: TRBV20-1; cdr3_aa: CSARATSGGAETQYF; cdr3_nt: TGCAGTGCTAGAGCCACTAGCGGGGGGGCAGAGACCCAGTACTTC
d_call: -; j_call: TRBJ2-1; clone_size: many; v_call: TRBV7-2; cdr3_aa: CASNQDTFRNNEQFF; cdr3_nt: TGTGCCAGCAACCAAGATACTTTTAGAAACAATGAGCAGTTCTTC
d_call: -; j_call: TRBJ2-5; clone_size: -; v_call: TRBV30; cdr3_aa: CAWSVRRGGGTRGQGEQYF; cdr3_nt: TGTGCCTGGAGTGTAAGGAGAGGTGGGGGGACGAGGGGGCAAGGTGAGCAGTACTTC
d_call: -; j_call: TRBJ2-7; clone_size: few; v_call: TRBV3-1; cdr3_aa: CASSQGLAKGYF; cdr3_nt: TGTGCCAGCAGCCAAGGTCTGGCGAAGGGGTACTTC